This record looks at one T cell receptor beta chain sequence and its context. The PCR made use of 60 Vbeta and 13 Jbeta primers. Method: immunoSEQ multiplex PCR; TCRdb's copy keeps in-frame clones and lacks some. The data show about 110,000 clones, around 69% seen once. The CDR3 spans 14 residues. Trimming stripped 5 bases from V and 2 bases from J, with 13 bases between. Per germline, CDR1 MDHEN and CDR2 SYDVKM. This entry is derived from a study of cytomegalovirus exposure and HLA in healthy donors. The source of this sequence is a man aged 18 to 35 in good health and CMV-seronegative. The sample consisted of PBMCs. The rearrangement links TRBV28 to TRBJ2-7; no clear D. The CDR3 nucleotides read TGTGCCAGCAGTCCCATTGACACTCCCTACGAGCAGTACTTC. This encodes CASSPIDTPYEQYF.